Shown below are 30 T cell receptor beta chains from a single sample sequenced in a study of cytotoxic CD8 clonotypes in ibrutinib-treated CLL. Sequencing used immunoSEQ multiplex PCR; TCRdb keeps in-frame clones, though not all of them. The repertoire consists of under 200,000 clones, with roughly four fifths occurring once and the leading ten covering 4.6%. The sequenced sample was PBMCs, obtained after 24 months of ibrutinib treatment. The receptors originated from a human donor with chronic lymphocytic leukemia.

This clone is a singleton in its sample. This chain joins TRBV19 and TRBJ1-1, with 8 bases lining up with TRBD1. V was pared by 5 bases and J by 4 bases, with 6 bases of the junction left unmatched. The germline gives CDR1 LNHDA, CDR2 SQIVND (reference sequence). There are 14 residues in the CDR3. The CDR3 DNA reads TGTGCCAGTAGTTCAGGGGGCTCGGGCACTGAAGCTTTCTTT. This translates into CASSSGGSGTEAFF.

The genes are TRBV19 and TRBJ1-4; TRBD1 is a possible D gene (6 bases). The germline gives CDR1 LNHDA, CDR2 SQIVND (reference sequence). This CDR3 contains 13 residues. Trimming pared 5 bases from V and 5 bases from J, leaving 9 bases between. The CDR3 DNA is TGTGCCAGTAGTGGACAGTTAAATGAAAAACTGTTTTTT. Protein product: CASSGQLNEKLFF.

The rearrangement joins TRBV5-1 to TRBJ2-2; D not resolved. V shed 1 base and J shed 0 bases, with 7 bases lying between them. Germline CDR1 reads SGHRS; CDR2 reads YFSETQ. This CDR3 has 15 amino acids. CDR3 DNA sequence: TGCGCCAGCAGCTTGACAGTCACGAACACCGGGGAGCTGTTTTTT. It is translated as CASSLTVTNTGELFF.

The J gene is TRBJ1-5, the V gene TRBV6-1; 8 nucleotides align to TRBD1. The CDR3 consists of 14 residues. Germline values: CDR1 MNHNS, CDR2 SASEGT. With V trimmed by 4 bases and J by 7 bases, 6 bases remained unmatched. CDR3: CASSANRGRQPQHF. CDR3 bases: TGTGCCAGCAGTGCCAACAGGGGGAGGCAGCCCCAGCATTTT.

J is TRBJ2-3 and V is TRBV10-3; D is uncertain. Germline V gene data show CDR1 as ENHRY and CDR2 as SYGVKD. Trimming pared 0 bases from V and 5 bases from J, leaving 9 bases between. CDR3 length: 14 amino acids. In DNA, the CDR3 is TGTGCCATCAGTGAGTCGGCAGGCATAGATACGCAGTATTTT. Translated, it gives CAISESAGIDTQYF.

This clone appeared a single time. The genes are TRBV30 and TRBJ2-2; possibly TRBD1 for D (6 bases). Germline loops: CDR1 GTSNPN, CDR2 SVGIG (reference sequence). V lost 2 bases, J lost 5 bases, and 9 bases lay in between. The CDR3 is 13 amino acids. In nucleotides, the CDR3 is TGTGCCTGGAGTCAGGGGCCGACCGGGGAGCTGTTTTTT. It specifies CAWSQGPTGELFF.

This clone was found a few times. The V and J genes are TRBV28 and TRBJ1-2, with D uncertain. The CDR3 has 14 residues. The germline gives CDR1 MDHEN, CDR2 SYDVKM. Trimming pared 5 bases from V and 4 bases from J, leaving 14 bases between. The CDR3 sequence: CASSPVGRIYGYTF. Here the CDR3 DNA reads TGTGCCAGCAGTCCCGTGGGAAGGATCTATGGCTACACCTTC.

The rearrangement uses TRBV27 and TRBJ1-1, with a possible D match to TRBD1 (5 bases). Trimming took off 1 base at V and 10 bases at J, with 10 bases between the two ends. The CDR3 is 12 residues long. Germline V CDR1 and CDR2: MNHEY, SMNVEV (reference sequence). The CDR3 reads CASSLWGDRAFF. The CDR3 DNA is TGTGCCAGCAGTTTATGGGGGGATCGAGCTTTCTTT.

This chain joins TRBV6-6 and TRBJ1-3; D gene unclear. The V end lost 6 bases, the J end lost 3 bases, and 6 bases lay between the germline ends. CDR3 length: 12 residues. Looked up from germline, CDR1 is MNHNY and CDR2 is SVGAGI (reference sequence). The CDR3 DNA reads as TGTGCCAGCAGCCCCGGTGGAAACACCATATATTTT. Its translation: CASSPGGNTIYF.

The rearrangement links TRBV7-2 to TRBJ2-2; 9 nucleotides match TRBD2. The junction had 9 bases not matched to a gene; V was cut back by 0 bases and J by 1 base. The CDR3 sequence is 19 residues long. CDR1 and CDR2 (germline): SGHTA, FQGNSA. CDR3: CASSLAWLAGKRNTGELFF. CDR3 nucleotide sequence: TGTGCCAGCAGCTTAGCTTGGCTAGCGGGGAAGCGGAACACCGGGGAGCTGTTTTTT.

The chain employs TRBV7-9 and TRBJ2-1, with 7 nucleotides matching TRBD2. This CDR3 contains 15 residues. Per the germline V gene, CDR1 is SEHNR and CDR2 is FQNEAQ (reference sequence). Losses at the gene ends were 7 bases for V and 6 bases for J; bases not matched to a gene: 12. In DNA form, the CDR3 reads TGTGCCAGCAACTCACCGGGGGAGGGCCTCAATGAGCAGTTCTTC. As protein: CASNSPGEGLNEQFF.

The chain carries TRBV9 and TRBJ2-2, with a possible D match to TRBD1 (6 bases). The V end lost 5 bases, the J end lost 1 base, and 9 bases lay between the germline ends. The CDR3 runs 14 residues. Germline V gene sequence: CDR1 SGDLS, CDR2 YYNGEE. The DNA for the CDR3 is TGTGCCAGCAGAAGGGACAAGAACACCGGGGAGCTGTTTTTT. As protein: CASRRDKNTGELFF.

This clone was seen just once. This chain connects TRBV5-1 to TRBJ1-2, with TRBD1 as a possible D gene (5 bases). Germline V CDR1 and CDR2: SGHRS, YFSETQ. This CDR3 contains 15 residues. Trimming removed 4 bases from V and 8 bases from J, with 21 bases in between. The CDR3 nucleotides are TGCGCCAGCAGCGCGGCCCGGGACCACAGACGGGGCTACACCTTC. Its protein is CASSAARDHRRGYTF. Drawing the rest from reference TRBV5-1 and TRBJ1-2, the complete variable domain is KAGVTQTPRYLIKTRGQQVTLSCSPISGHRSVSWYQQTPGQGLQFLFEYFSETQRNKGNFPGRFSGRQFSNSRSEMNVSTLELGDSALYLCASSAARDHRRGYTFGSGTRLTVV.

The gene calls are TRBV13 and TRBJ2-4; D call uncertain. Trimming took 5 bases from V and 1 from J, leaving 3 bases between them. The germline CDR1 and CDR2 sequences are PRHDT and FYEKMQ (reference sequence). This CDR3 has 12 residues. The CDR3 DNA reads as TGTGCCAGCAGCCCCGCCAAAAACATTCAGTACTTC. It codes for CASSPAKNIQYF. Based on the CDR3 plus reference TRBV13 and TRBJ2-4, the full variable domain is AAGVIQSPRHLIKEKRETATLKCYPIPRHDTVYWYQQGPGQDPQFLISFYEKMQSDKGSIPDRFSAQQFSDYHSELNMSSLELGDSALYFCASSPAKNIQYFGAGTRLSVL.

V usage is TRBV4-3 and J usage is TRBJ1-3; a weak D match, TRBD1 (5 bases). V lost 0 bases to trimming and J lost 8 bases, with 11 bases between them. Germline assignment: CDR1 LGHNA and CDR2 YSLEER. This CDR3 region has 14 residues. CDR3 in DNA: TGCGCCAGCAGCCAAGATCCCAGGGAGGACACCATATATTTT. The encoded protein is CASSQDPREDTIYF.

The chain couples TRBV5-6 to TRBJ1-2; tentatively, D is TRBD1 (5 bases). Germline assignment: CDR1 SGHDT and CDR2 YYEEEE. CDR3 length equals 12 residues. The germline V and J ends were trimmed by 3 bases and 2 bases, with 5 bases remaining between them. As DNA, the CDR3 is TGTGCCAGCAGCTGGGGCAACTATGGCTACACCTTC. Amino acid sequence: CASSWGNYGYTF.

This rearrangement joins TRBV27 to TRBJ2-7; no firm D call. There are 13 residues in the CDR3. Trimming shortened V by 2 bases and J by 3 bases, and 8 bases separated the two germline ends. Germline-derived CDR1 and CDR2 are MNHEY and SMNVEV (reference sequence). The CDR3 is CASSLGLGYEQYF. As DNA, the CDR3 is TGTGCCAGCAGTTTAGGGCTCGGCTACGAGCAGTACTTC.

The chain uses TRBV5-6 and TRBJ2-7, with 11 bases lining up with TRBD2. V lost 4 bases to trimming and J lost 7 bases; unmatched junction nucleotides: 13. The germline CDR1 and CDR2 sequences are SGHDT and YYEEEE. The CDR3 has 16 amino acids. The CDR3 protein is CASSLYTGTSGTEQYF. As DNA, the CDR3 is TGTGCCAGCAGCCTGTATACCGGGACTAGCGGAACTGAGCAGTACTTC.

The J gene is TRBJ2-1, the V gene TRBV7-9, with D hard to call. In germline, CDR1 is SEHNR, CDR2 FQNEAQ (reference sequence). The CDR3 covers 16 residues. Trimming removed 5 bases from V and 0 bases from J, with 14 bases in between. The CDR3 DNA is TGTGCCAGCAGCCCGGAAACTGGTAGCTCCTACAATGAGCAGTTCTTC. Residues: CASSPETGSSYNEQFF.

The V call is TRBV6-6, the J call TRBJ1-3; no clear D. V was cut by 5 bases and J by 8 bases, with 7 bases left in between. Per the germline V gene, CDR1 is MNHNY and CDR2 is SVGAGI (reference sequence). CDR3 length: 11 amino acids. DNA of the CDR3: TGTGCCAGCAGTCGCACGGACACCATATATTTT. Its protein is CASSRTDTIYF.

This clone was detected a few times. The chain recombines TRBV6-5 with TRBJ1-1, with D unclear. The V end lost 6 bases, the J end lost 1 base, and 9 bases lay between the germline ends. The CDR3 has 13 amino acids. Germline lookup yields CDR1 MNHEY and CDR2 SVGAGI. The CDR3 sequence: CASRSRPNTEAFF. The DNA of the CDR3 is TGTGCCAGCAGGTCCAGGCCGAACACTGAAGCTTTCTTT.

The chain carries TRBV19 and TRBJ2-7; D remains ambiguous. There are 13 residues in the CDR3. Germline V gene lookup returns CDR1 LNHDA and CDR2 SQIVND (reference sequence). Deletions cut 5 bases from V and 1 base from J, with 9 bases between. As DNA, the CDR3 is TGTGCCAGTAGTGTAAGGGATTCCTACGAGCAGTACTTC. The encoded protein is CASSVRDSYEQYF.

The chain is built from TRBV4-2 and TRBJ2-3; tentative D call: TRBD2 (5 bases). Looked up from germline, CDR1 is LGHNA and CDR2 is YNFKEQ. V shed 8 bases and J shed 4 bases, with 16 bases lying between them. The CDR3 sequence is 14 residues long. This chain's CDR3 is CASGEWLVPDTQYF. The CDR3 nucleotides are TGTGCCAGCGGGGAGTGGCTAGTCCCAGATACGCAGTATTTT.

The J gene is TRBJ1-6, the V gene TRBV7-3; 9 bases are shared with TRBD1. Per the germline V gene, CDR1 is SGHTA and CDR2 is FQGTGA. CDR3 length: 15 residues. Trimming cost V 4 bases and J 8 bases; bases outside gene matches: 6. The CDR3 loop reads CASSSTDRGYSPLHF. The CDR3, as DNA: TGTGCCAGCAGCTCGACGGACAGGGGTTATTCACCCCTCCACTTT.

Notes on this clone: This may be a read error: a much more frequent sequence differs by one nucleotide. J is TRBJ1-2 and V is TRBV25-1; 8 bases fit TRBD1. Trimming removed 6 bases from V and 8 bases from J; junction bases left unmatched: 5. This CDR3 spans 12 amino acids. Germline-derived CDR1 and CDR2 are MGHDK and SYGVNS. The CDR3 loop reads CASRRTGQGYTF. The CDR3 DNA is TGTGCCAGCAGGCGGACAGGGCAAGGCTACACCTTC.

The V gene is TRBV4-2, the J gene TRBJ1-6; no firm D call. Per the germline V gene, CDR1 is LGHNA and CDR2 is YNFKEQ. The CDR3 sequence is 15 residues long. The V end lost 0 bases, the J end lost 6 bases, and 9 bases lay between the germline ends. The DNA of the CDR3 is TGTGCCAGCAGCCAAGAAGTCGGCAGTAATTCACCCCTCCACTTT. This gives the protein CASSQEVGSNSPLHF.

This rearrangement joins TRBV6-5 to TRBJ2-3; D is ambiguous. The V end was cut by 6 bases, the J end by 4 bases, with 17 bases between. Germline values: CDR1 MNHEY, CDR2 SVGAGI. The CDR3 runs to 15 residues. The CDR3 DNA sequence: TGTGCCAGCAGCCCCCGGTTGTTTAGGTCAGATACGCAGTATTTT. It yields the protein CASSPRLFRSDTQYF.

This clone has just a few counts. The chain has TRBV27 and TRBJ1-1; D remains unclear. The V end lost 6 bases, the J end lost 1 base, and 9 bases lay between the germline ends. CDR3 length: 13 amino acids. CDR1 is MNHEY, CDR2 SMNVEV, per germline (reference sequence). The CDR3 protein is CASRSNENTEAFF. DNA of the CDR3: TGTGCCAGCAGGTCGAACGAGAACACTGAAGCTTTCTTT.

This chain joins TRBV14 and TRBJ2-7; TRBD1 agrees at 9 bases. The V and J ends lost 5 bases and 4 bases, in that order; junction bases with no gene match: 9. The CDR3 loop spans 15 amino acids. CDR1 SGHDN and CDR2 FVKESK come from the germline V gene. CDR3 in amino acids: CASSSFGTGSYEQYF. Written as DNA, the CDR3 is TGTGCCAGCAGCTCATTTGGGACAGGGAGTTACGAGCAGTACTTC. The whole variable domain, remainder taken from reference TRBV14 and TRBJ2-7, is EAGVTQFPSHSVIEKGQTVTLRCDPISGHDNLYWYRRVMGKEIKFLLHFVKESKQDESGMPNNRFLAERTGGTYSTLKVQPAELEDSGVYFCASSSFGTGSYEQYFGPGTRLTVT.

The chain joins TRBV28 to TRBJ2-7; the match to TRBD2 covers 12 bases. V gave up 4 bases and J gave up 4 bases; unmatched junction bases: 2. Germline CDR1 and CDR2: MDHEN and SYDVKM. This CDR3 spans 14 amino acids. The CDR3 nucleotides read TGTGCCAGCAGTTCGACTAGCGGGAGTTACGAGCAGTACTTC. It codes for CASSSTSGSYEQYF.